This is a list of T cell receptor beta chains from one sample in a study of spatial heterogeneity in lung cancer. One entry per CDR3 protein, called by TCRdb with MiXCR from the 5' RACE reads. The sample has about 2,100 distinct CDR3 sequences, 8% to 9.5% seen once; the top ten hold approximately 19%. Here the sequenced sample was normal lung tissue next to the tumor, taken at surgery. The receptors shown here come from a female donor with early-stage non-small cell lung cancer. Each CDR3 is given with its conserved first and last residue. The D gene is left open where the match is weak. Expanded clones get a size class; other rows say once, few or many, or leave the size out.

j_gene	abundance	v_gene	d_gene	CDR3nt	CDR3aa
TRBJ2-5	.	TRBV5-1	.	TGCGCCAGCAGCAACGGACAGAACTTACAAGAGACCCAGTACTTC	CASSNGQNLQETQYF
TRBJ2-1	medium-sized	TRBV20-1	.	TGCAGTGCTAGGGACCGGGATCACTACAATGAGCAGTTCTTC	CSARDRDHYNEQFF
TRBJ1-1	large	TRBV4-3	.	TGCGCCAGCAGCCGAATGAGGACAGAGAACACTGAAGCTTTCTTT	CASSRMRTENTEAFF
TRBJ2-2	medium-sized	TRBV15	.	TGTGCCACCAGCGTAACAGGAGACGGGGAGCTGTTTTTT	CATSVTGDGELFF
TRBJ2-7	medium-sized	TRBV7-8	.	TGTGCCAGCAGCCAAGACGGGACGTTGGATTGGCAGTACTTC	CASSQDGTLDWQYF
TRBJ1-3	.	TRBV4-2	TRBD1	TGTGCCAGCAGCCAAGGGGGCCGACAGGGACTGGGAAACACCATATATTTT	CASSQGGRQGLGNTIYF
TRBJ1-5	medium-sized	TRBV29-1	.	TGCAGCGCCATCAAGGAGGGGGACTCTAAGGCCCAGCATTTT	CSAIKEGDSKAQHF
TRBJ2-3	medium-sized	TRBV19	.	TGTGCCCAAAGAGGGACGGGGTCCGGAGATACGCAGTATTTT	CAQRGTGSGDTQYF
TRBJ2-7	many	TRBV27	.	TGTGCCAGCAGGAACCGGCGCTTTCCCTACGAGCAGTACTTC	CASRNRRFPYEQYF
TRBJ2-7	medium-sized	TRBV6-2/TRBV6-3	.	TGTGCCAGCAGTTATAGACTAGACATCGGGTCTTACGAGCAGTACTTC	CASSYRLDIGSYEQYF
TRBJ2-7	medium-sized	TRBV5-1	.	TGCGCCAGCAGCTTGGAGGGGGGCGAGCAGTACTTC	CASSLEGGEQYF
TRBJ1-1	medium-sized	TRBV11-2	.	TGTGCCAGCAGCGCTGACAGTATGGCCACTGAAGCTTTCTTT	CASSADSMATEAFF
TRBJ1-4	medium-sized	TRBV5-5	TRBD1	TGTGCCAGCAGCAAGGCCGGGACAGGGGATGAAAAACTGTTTTTT	CASSKAGTGDEKLFF
TRBJ2-1	medium-sized	TRBV4-3	.	TGCGCCAGCAGCCAAGATAGGGGGAACACCTACAATGAGCAGTTCTTC	CASSQDRGNTYNEQFF
TRBJ1-5	medium-sized	TRBV2	.	TGTGCCAGCAGTGAAGGGACGGGGGTTCAGCCCCAGCATTTT	CASSEGTGVQPQHF
TRBJ2-7	large	TRBV5-1	.	TGCGCCAGCAGCTGGGGGCTACGAGCAGTACGCAAAAATTTC	CASSWGLRAVRKNF
TRBJ2-3	large	TRBV11-2	.	TGTGCCAGCAGCTTAGATCGCGACGATACGCAGTATTTT	CASSLDRDDTQYF
TRBJ1-1	medium-sized	TRBV10-3	.	TGTGCCATCAGTGAAGGGATCCCGAACACTGAAGCTTTCTTT	CAISEGIPNTEAFF
TRBJ2-7	medium-sized	TRBV30	TRBD1	TGTGCCTGGAGCGGACCTCCCTTTTCGGGACAGGGGATCTACGAGCAGTACTTC	CAWSGPPFSGQGIYEQYF
TRBJ2-5	few	TRBV4-1	TRBD1	TGCGCCAGCAGTCGTCCCGGGACAGGGTCGGAGACCCAGTACTTC	CASSRPGTGSETQYF
TRBJ1-2	.	TRBV12-3/TRBV12-4	.	TGTGCCAGCAGTTTGAGGGGGGCGTATGGCTACACCTTC	CASSLRGAYGYTF
TRBJ2-7	medium-sized	TRBV29-1	.	TGCAGCGTTGAAGAGGACACCCCCTACGAGCAGTACTTC	CSVEEDTPYEQYF
TRBJ1-6	medium-sized	TRBV7-2	TRBD1	TGTGCCAGCAGCACCCCGCAGGGGGTAGGATCACCCCTCCACTTT	CASSTPQGVGSPLHF
TRBJ2-1	large	TRBV28	TRBD2	TGTGCCAGCACAGCGGGGTCCTACAATGAGCAGTTCTTC	CASTAGSYNEQFF
TRBJ2-7	medium-sized	TRBV18	TRBD1	TGTGCCAGCTCAAGCGGACAGGGAGACTACGAGCAGTACTTC	CASSSGQGDYEQYF
TRBJ2-1	medium-sized	TRBV19	TRBD2	TGTGCCAGTAGAGCTCCTAGCGGGTACAATGAGCAGTTCTTC	CASRAPSGYNEQFF
TRBJ2-1	.	TRBV29-1	.	TGCAGCGTTGGCCTGGGTTACAATGAGCAGTTCTTC	CSVGLGYNEQFF
TRBJ2-5	.	TRBV2	TRBD2	TGTGCCAGTAAGGGACTACCACAAGAGACCCAGTACTTC	CASKGLPQETQYF
TRBJ2-1	.	TRBV5-1	TRBD2	TGCGCCAGCAGCCCGGGACTAGCGGGAGCCGGTGAGCAGTTCTTC	CASSPGLAGAGEQFF
TRBJ2-7	medium-sized	TRBV4-1	TRBD1	TGCGCCAGCAGCCGCGGACAGGGTCTAAGAGGGTTTTCCTACGAGCAGTACTTC	CASSRGQGLRGFSYEQYF
TRBJ2-1	medium-sized	TRBV11-2	TRBD2	TGTGCCAGCAGCCCGTCGGGGGGGCAGGGTGAGCAGTTCTTC	CASSPSGGQGEQFF
TRBJ2-1	medium-sized	TRBV5-1	TRBD2	TGCGCCAGCAGCCCGACTAGCGGGACGTTCAATGAGCAGTTCTTC	CASSPTSGTFNEQFF
TRBJ1-1	.	TRBV4-1	TRBD1	TGCGCCAGCATGCTACAGGGGAATGAGGACACTGAAGCTTTCTTT	CASMLQGNEDTEAFF
TRBJ1-1	medium-sized	TRBV7-9	.	TGTGCCAGCAGCCCTCCGGGGTTAACTGAAGCTTTCTTT	CASSPPGLTEAFF
TRBJ1-2	medium-sized	TRBV5-4	.	TGTGCCAGCAGCGGGGTGGTTTGGGGTGGCTACACCTTC	CASSGVVWGGYTF
TRBJ2-2	medium-sized	TRBV19	TRBD1	TGTGCCAGTAGTTGGACAGGGGGCGACACCGGGGAGCTGTTTTTT	CASSWTGGDTGELFF
TRBJ2-1	many	TRBV10-3	.	TGTGCCATCAGCGAGTTTCCGGGGTTGGAGCAGTTCTTC	CAISEFPGLEQFF
TRBJ1-2	medium-sized	TRBV29-1	.	TGCAGCGTCCGACAGACAAAGAACTATGGCTACACCTTC	CSVRQTKNYGYTF
TRBJ1-5	few	TRBV2	TRBD1	TGTGCCAGCAGTGTACTAAGGGGACAGCAAAAGAATCAGCCCCAGCATTTT	CASSVLRGQQKNQPQHF
TRBJ2-4	medium-sized	TRBV5-5	.	TGTGCCAGCAGCTTTGAGGGGACGACAAAAAACATTCAGTACTTC	CASSFEGTTKNIQYF
TRBJ1-5	.	TRBV4-1	.	TGCGCCAGCAGCCAAGAACGGGATCAGCCCCAGCATTTT	CASSQERDQPQHF
TRBJ1-6	medium-sized	TRBV12-3/TRBV12-4	.	TGTGCCAGCAGTTTAACAGGGTTGTATAATTCACCCCTCCACTTT	CASSLTGLYNSPLHF
TRBJ2-5	many	TRBV5-1	.	TGCGCCAGCAGCTTACAATCCCAAGAGACCCAGTACTTC	CASSLQSQETQYF
TRBJ1-3	.	TRBV28	.	TGTGCCAGCAGTTTTGGGAGGGTTGGAAACACCATATATTTT	CASSFGRVGNTIYF
TRBJ2-7	.	TRBV29-1	.	TGCAGCTCCAGGGAGGGGGAGTCCTACGAGCAGTACTTC	CSSREGESYEQYF
TRBJ1-1	medium-sized	TRBV7-8	TRBD1	TGTGCCAGCAGCTTAGATAGGGGGCGCGGGATGGCTTTCTTT	CASSLDRGRGMAFF